The subject of this entry is one T cell receptor (beta chain). This specimen belongs to a study of T-cell memory formation after mild COVID-19. V was clipped by 3 bases and J by 2 bases, with 8 bases between them. The CDR3 has 14 residues. CDR1 SGHVS and CDR2 FQNEAQ come from the germline V gene. TCRdb fed the 5' RACE reads into MiXCR, producing one record per CDR3 protein. The data contain about 140,000 distinct CDR3 sequences, 14% of them singletons. The V and J genes are TRBV7-8 and TRBJ2-4; TRBD2 is a possible D gene (6 bases). This receptor was identified in an adult woman who had mild COVID-19 (a few samples of this study predate the infection). Cell type and time point are not known. The specimen sequenced was PBMCs or a T cell subset sorted from them (not recorded which). CDR3 nucleotides: TGTGCCAGCAGCTTGGGAGGAACCAAAAACATTCAGTACTTC. Its protein product is CASSLGGTKNIQYF.